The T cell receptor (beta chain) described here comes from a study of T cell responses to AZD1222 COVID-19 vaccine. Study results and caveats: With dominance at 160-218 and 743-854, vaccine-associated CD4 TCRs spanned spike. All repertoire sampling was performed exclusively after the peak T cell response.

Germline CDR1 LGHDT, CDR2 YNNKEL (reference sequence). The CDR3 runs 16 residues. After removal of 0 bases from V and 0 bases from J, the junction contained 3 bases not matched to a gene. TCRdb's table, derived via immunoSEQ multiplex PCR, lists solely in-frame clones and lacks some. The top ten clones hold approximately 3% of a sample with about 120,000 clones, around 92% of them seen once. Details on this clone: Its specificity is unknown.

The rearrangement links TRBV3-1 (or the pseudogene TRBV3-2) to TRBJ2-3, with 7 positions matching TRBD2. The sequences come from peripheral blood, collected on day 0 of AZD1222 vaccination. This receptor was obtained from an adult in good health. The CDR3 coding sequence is TGTGCCAGCAGCCAAGAAACTAGCGCGAGCACAGATACGCAGTATTTT. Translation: CASSQETSASTDTQYF.